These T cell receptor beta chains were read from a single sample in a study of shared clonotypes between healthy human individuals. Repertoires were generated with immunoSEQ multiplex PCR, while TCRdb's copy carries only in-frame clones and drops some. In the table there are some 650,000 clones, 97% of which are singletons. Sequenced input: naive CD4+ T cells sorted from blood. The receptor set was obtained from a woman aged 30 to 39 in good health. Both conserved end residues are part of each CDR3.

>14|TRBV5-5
CASSLTGGYYEQYF
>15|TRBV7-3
CASSSSGRNTGELFF
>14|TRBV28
CASSRTGWDEKLFF
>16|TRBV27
CASSSLSGRSFNEQFF
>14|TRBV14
CASSQQPGGYEQYF
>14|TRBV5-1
CASSSSSGPYEQYF
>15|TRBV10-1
CASSDGTSRLYTQYF
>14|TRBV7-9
CAHRTDAGTDTQYF
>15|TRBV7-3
CASSSALAGYNEQFF
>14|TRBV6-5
CASSSPGQSYEQYF
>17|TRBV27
CASSLQGGGMSSYEQYF
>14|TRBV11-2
CASSFVSNTGELFF
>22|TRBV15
CATSRLPPIPRLAGALTDTQYF
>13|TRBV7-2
CASSLFGGVGQYF
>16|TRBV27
CASSSLAGVGTDTQYF
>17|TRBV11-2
CASSSGSGASSYNEQFF
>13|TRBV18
CASSLLGTDTQYF